This T cell receptor (beta chain) was recovered during a study of T cells after yellow fever vaccination. TCRdb recomputed calls from the 5' RACE reads with MiXCR, one row per CDR3 protein. The sample includes 500,000 to 650,000 distinct CDR3 sequences, approximately 13% of them seen just once. Germline V gene sequence: CDR1 SGHNT, CDR2 YENEEA. Trimming cost V 4 bases and J 7 bases, with 15 bases left between them. CDR3 length: 14 residues. The sequences come from PBMCs, collected on the day of the yellow fever booster vaccination. This rearrangement joins TRBV11-3 to TRBJ2-3, with D perhaps given as TRBD1 or TRBD2 (5 bases each). This sequence was found in a man aged 25 to 45 who received the YFV17D yellow fever vaccine. In DNA, the CDR3 is TGTGCCAGCAGCTCGGCCGGGGCGCGCAATACGCAGTATTTT. Its translation: CASSSAGARNTQYF.